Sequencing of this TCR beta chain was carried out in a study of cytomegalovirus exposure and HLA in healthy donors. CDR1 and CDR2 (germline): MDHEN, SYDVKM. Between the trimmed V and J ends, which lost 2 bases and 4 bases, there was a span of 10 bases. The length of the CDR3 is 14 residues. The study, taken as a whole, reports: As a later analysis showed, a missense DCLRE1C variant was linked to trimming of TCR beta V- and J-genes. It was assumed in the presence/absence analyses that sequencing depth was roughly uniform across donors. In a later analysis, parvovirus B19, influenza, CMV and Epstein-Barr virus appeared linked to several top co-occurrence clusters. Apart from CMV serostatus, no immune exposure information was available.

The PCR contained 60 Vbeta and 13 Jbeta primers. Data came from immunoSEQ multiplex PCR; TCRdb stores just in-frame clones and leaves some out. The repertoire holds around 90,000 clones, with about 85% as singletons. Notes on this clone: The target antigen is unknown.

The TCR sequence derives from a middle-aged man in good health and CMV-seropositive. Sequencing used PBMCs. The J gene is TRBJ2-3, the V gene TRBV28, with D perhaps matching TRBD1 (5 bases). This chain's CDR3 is CASSLGRVSDTQYF. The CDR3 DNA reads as TGTGCCAGCAGTTTAGGCAGGGTTTCAGATACGCAGTATTTT.